The 29 T cell receptor beta chains given below trace back to one sample, sequenced in a study of early T cells in non-severe SARS-CoV-2 infection (dated by TCRdb to 2020 to 2023). Libraries came from 5' RACE. Sequenced using a NextSeq 500. TCRdb cleaned the public reads at Q25 with fastp, built clones with MiXCR and kept in-frame beta chains. All rows with the same CDR3 protein become a single entry with the most common DNA and genes. This sample gives some 64,000 distinct CDR3 sequences in total; 10% to 13% of them show up just once. In total, the top ten clones hold approximately 1.7% of the sample. Input material: whole blood. These receptors were taken from an adult who was a healthcare worker with PCR-confirmed SARS-CoV-2 infection or an uninfected control (not recorded which).

This clonotype was seen at least ten times. The CDR3 is CASSSHPGQVITSTDTQYF. Written as DNA, the CDR3 is TGTGCCAGCAGTTCCCACCCGGGACAGGTGATAACTAGCACAGATACGCAGTATTTT. J is TRBJ2-3 and V is TRBV12-3 or TRBV12-4, with TRBD1 identical over 8 bases. Trimming removed 4 bases from V and 0 bases from J; junction bases left unmatched: 15. The CDR3 length is 19 residues.

This clonotype was seen ten or more times. The chain links TRBV20-1 to TRBJ1-4; tentatively, D is TRBD1 (6 bases). The germline gives CDR1 DFQATT, CDR2 SNEGSKA (reference sequence). This CDR3 has 11 residues. V lost 6 bases and J lost 8, with 10 bases in between. In DNA, the CDR3 is TGCAGTGCCGAGAGGGGGGAAAAACTGTTTTTT. Its translation is CSAERGEKLFF.

This clonotype showed up many times. J is TRBJ1-2 and V is TRBV29-1, with D possibly matching TRBD1 (6 bases). Germline V lookup: CDR1 SQVTM, CDR2 ANQGSEA. The CDR3 spans 12 residues. The V end lost 6 bases, the J end lost 3 bases, and 11 bases lay between the germline ends. The CDR3 protein is CSVDTGHYGYTF. For the CDR3, the DNA is TGCAGCGTGGATACAGGGCACTATGGCTACACCTTC.

This clonotype was recorded many times. The CDR3 reads CSAERGIGELFF. The CDR3 bases are TGCAGTGCGGAGAGGGGAATCGGGGAGCTGTTTTTT. The gene calls are TRBV20-1 and TRBJ2-2; D may be TRBD1 or TRBD2 (5 bases each). This CDR3 comprises 12 residues. Germline V gives CDR1 DFQATT, CDR2 SNEGSKA (reference sequence). V dropped 6 bases and J dropped 7 bases, with 12 bases sitting between them.

This clonotype was counted a few times. V gene TRBV9 combines with J gene TRBJ1-5; 8 positions agree with TRBD1. The germline V gene encodes CDR1 SGDLS and CDR2 YYNGEE. V was pared by 3 bases and J by 3 bases, with 2 bases of the junction left unmatched. The CDR3 spans 14 residues. The DNA for the CDR3 is TGTGCCAGCAGCGCACAGGGGGACAATCAGCCCCAGCATTTT. This encodes CASSAQGDNQPQHF.

The table lists this clonotype with a few counts. The rearrangement joins TRBV11-2 to TRBJ2-5; TRBD2 matches 8 bases. The CDR3 totals 15 residues. V shed 6 bases, J shed 5 bases, and the junction held 11 bases outside the gene matches. Germline loops: CDR1 SGHAT, CDR2 FQNNGV. The CDR3: CASRGPGGRMETQYF. CDR3 bases: TGTGCCAGCAGAGGTCCGGGGGGGCGGATGGAGACCCAGTACTTC. The full variable domain, rest sourced from reference TRBV11-2 and TRBJ2-5, is EAGVAQSPRYKIIEKRQSVAFWCNPISGHATLYWYQQILGQGPKLLIQFQNNGVVDDSQLPKDRFSAERLKGVDSTLKIQPAKLEDSAVYLCASRGPGGRMETQYFGPGTRLLVL.

In its sample, this clonotype was seen many times. The V gene is TRBV4-3, the J gene TRBJ2-7, with D hard to call. Germline CDR1 and CDR2: LGHNA and YSLEER. The V end was cut by 0 bases, the J end by 3 bases, with 24 bases between. CDR3 length: 19 residues. The CDR3, as DNA: TGCGCCAGCAGCCAAGATCTACCTATTGCCTTGGACGCGGACTACGAGCAGTACTTC. Its protein product is CASSQDLPIALDADYEQYF.

In this sample, this clonotype turned up many times. This sequence joins TRBV23-1 and TRBJ1-3, with D uncertain. TRBV23-1 counts as an open reading frame of uncertain function. V was trimmed by 6 bases and J by 0 bases, leaving 12 bases between them. CDR3 length: 15 amino acids. CDR3 in amino acids: CASSGIRSSGNTIYF. DNA of the CDR3: TGCGCCAGCAGCGGGATTCGGAGCTCTGGAAACACCATATATTTT.

Many counts were recorded for this clonotype. This rearrangement joins TRBV7-2 to TRBJ2-2; a weak D match, TRBD2 (6 bases). CDR1 and CDR2 from the germline V gene are SGHTA and FQGNSA. This CDR3 is built from 19 residues. V lost 1 base and J 7 bases, leaving 25 bases between the germline ends. The CDR3 loop is CASSLGGGVTPRTSGELFF. In DNA form, the CDR3 reads TGTGCCAGCAGCTTAGGTGGCGGGGTCACGCCCAGAACAAGCGGGGAGCTGTTTTTT. The full variable domain, completed using reference TRBV7-2 and TRBJ2-2, is GAGVSQSPSNKVTEKGKDVELRCDPISGHTALYWYRQSLGQGLEFLIYFQGNSAPDKSGLPSDRFSAERTGGSVSTLTIQRTQQEDSAVYLCASSLGGGVTPRTSGELFFGEGSRLTVL.

This clonotype was detected only a few times. The rearrangement joins TRBV12-3 or TRBV12-4 to TRBJ2-7, with unresolved D. The ends were cut back, 2 bases at V and 4 bases at J, with 9 bases in the middle. The CDR3 contains 13 residues. Here the CDR3 DNA reads TGTGCCAGCAGTTTACAGGATCTATACGAGCAGTACTTC. Translating it yields CASSLQDLYEQYF.

This chain connects TRBV5-1 to TRBJ2-2, with D hard to call. This CDR3 is 13 amino acids long. Trimming stripped 1 base from V and 4 bases from J, with 5 bases between. Germline V gives CDR1 SGHRS, CDR2 YFSETQ. This CDR3 reads CASSLTGTGELFF. The CDR3 DNA reads TGCGCCAGCAGCTTGACCGGCACCGGGGAGCTGTTTTTT.

This clonotype was recorded at least ten times. The rearrangement joins TRBV6-5 to TRBJ2-5; D possibly matches TRBD1 or TRBD2 (5 bases each). V lost 0 bases, J lost 1 base, and 9 bases lay in between. This CDR3 is built from 15 residues. The germline CDR1 and CDR2 sequences are MNHEY and SVGAGI. Here the CDR3 reads CASSYSWDPQETQYF. The CDR3 nucleotides are TGTGCCAGCAGTTACTCTTGGGACCCCCAAGAGACCCAGTACTTC.

The chain uses TRBV7-2 and TRBJ1-5; perhaps TRBD1 as D (5 bases). Trimming removed 1 base at V and 1 base at J, with 11 bases between. Germline V gives CDR1 SGHTA, CDR2 FQGNSA. The CDR3 has 16 residues. Here the CDR3 DNA reads TGTGCCAGCAGCTTAGGGAGGAGGGGCAGCAATCAGCCCCAGCATTTT. Translation gives CASSLGRRGSNQPQHF.

In its sample, this clonotype was seen a few times. The CDR3 spells CSASGGTVQETQYF. In DNA, the CDR3 is TGCAGTGCTAGTGGCGGGACTGTACAAGAGACCCAGTACTTC. This chain links TRBV20-1 with TRBJ2-5, with TRBD2 as a possible D gene (6 bases). The CDR3 contains 14 residues. Germline V gene data show CDR1 as DFQATT and CDR2 as SNEGSKA (reference sequence). Deletions cut 3 bases from V and 2 bases from J, with 13 bases between.

DNA of the CDR3: TGTGCCAGCAGTTTAGGTCCGGGTAGCAATCAGCCCCAGCATTTT. Amino acids: CASSLGPGSNQPQHF. This chain links TRBV28 with TRBJ1-5; D is unclear. The CDR3 has 15 amino acids. CDR1 and CDR2 (germline): MDHEN, SYDVKM. The ends were cut back, 2 bases at V and 0 bases at J, with 8 bases in the middle.

The V and J genes are TRBV9 and TRBJ2-7; D perhaps matches TRBD2 (5 bases). Germline CDR1 is SGDLS and CDR2 is YYNGEE. The CDR3 runs to 14 residues. V dropped 4 bases and J dropped 4 bases, with 15 bases sitting between them. For the CDR3, the DNA is TGTGCCAGCAGCCCCCAAGGCCGGACTTACGAGCAGTACTTC. It translates to CASSPQGRTYEQYF.

This clonotype has just a few counts. The chain uses TRBV3-1 and TRBJ1-2, with D hard to call. This CDR3 spans 13 amino acids. Trimming removed 4 bases from V and 6 bases from J, with 12 bases in between. The germline V gene encodes CDR1 LGHDT and CDR2 YNNKEL (reference sequence). CDR3 sequence reads: CASSLEGRHGYTF. The CDR3 DNA reads TGTGCCAGCAGCCTGGAGGGCCGGCATGGCTACACCTTC.

V and J are TRBV7-9 and TRBJ2-7, with 7 nucleotides matching TRBD1. CDR3 length equals 15 residues. Germline loops: CDR1 SEHNR, CDR2 FQNEAQ (reference sequence). Trimming removed 2 bases from V and 4 bases from J; junction bases left unmatched: 8. CDR3 bases: TGTGCCAGCAGCTTACAAGATCGGGGACAGTACGAGCAGTACTTC. Amino acid sequence: CASSLQDRGQYEQYF.

This clonotype was seen repeatedly, ten times or more. This chain joins TRBV7-2 and TRBJ2-7; 15 bases fit TRBD2. In germline, CDR1 is SGHTA, CDR2 FQGNSA. CDR3 length: 14 amino acids. The V segment lost 1 base and the J segment 9 bases; nucleotides outside the gene matches: 1. This CDR3 reads CASSLGTSGGVQYF. The CDR3 region has the DNA TGTGCCAGCAGCTTAGGGACTAGCGGGGGGGTGCAGTACTTC.

This clonotype turned up a few times. The chain combines TRBV7-8 with TRBJ2-7; D uncertain. This CDR3 is 14 amino acids long. Germline CDR1 reads SGHVS; CDR2 reads FQNEAQ. Trimming left V 2 bases short and J 3 bases short, with 11 bases between. In DNA, the CDR3 is TGTGCCAGCAGCTTATTGCAGGAGAGCTACGAGCAGTACTTC. It yields the protein CASSLLQESYEQYF.

This clonotype has only a few counts. The chain uses TRBV7-8 and TRBJ2-3, with 11 bases identical to TRBD2. This CDR3 region has 22 residues. Germline CDR1 and CDR2: SGHVS and FQNEAQ. The V segment lost 6 bases and the J segment 0 bases; nucleotides outside the gene matches: 23. The CDR3 sequence is CASRSFWPTIAGGPSSTDTQYF. CDR3 DNA sequence: TGTGCCAGCAGGTCCTTTTGGCCGACTATAGCGGGGGGGCCCTCTAGCACAGATACGCAGTATTTT.

This sequence joins TRBV2 and TRBJ2-1; TRBD1 matches at 7 bases. CDR1 and CDR2 from the germline V gene are SNHLY and FYNNEI. The CDR3 length is 14 residues. V trimming: 7 bases; J trimming: 2 bases; junction bases outside the gene matches: 5. In nucleotides, the CDR3 is TGTGCCAGCAACCGGGACAGAGCCTACAATGAGCAGTTCTTC. It is translated as CASNRDRAYNEQFF.

This clonotype has at least ten counts. J is TRBJ2-7 and V is TRBV27; the match to TRBD2 covers 10 bases. Germline V CDR1 and CDR2: MNHEY, SMNVEV (reference sequence). V trimming: 5 bases; J trimming: 3 bases; junction bases outside the gene matches: 4. This CDR3 has 14 amino acids. The CDR3 sequence: CASSPIAGGYEQYF. The CDR3 bases are TGTGCCAGCAGTCCGATAGCGGGGGGCTACGAGCAGTACTTC.

This clonotype was recorded at least ten times. The chain joins TRBV6-5 to TRBJ1-6, with a tentative D call TRBD1 (5 bases). Germline V lookup: CDR1 MNHEY, CDR2 SVGAGI. The V end lost 4 bases, the J end lost 8 bases, and 15 bases lay between the germline ends. CDR3 length equals 15 residues. The CDR3 DNA is TGTGCCAGCAGTTCTACGAGGGACCATTATTCACCCCTCCACTTT. Protein product: CASSSTRDHYSPLHF.

The table lists this clonotype with a few counts. V is TRBV6-6 and J is TRBJ1-1; D is unresolved. The ends were cut back, 4 bases at V and 11 bases at J, with 11 bases in the middle. CDR3 length equals 11 residues. Germline V gene data show CDR1 as MNHNY and CDR2 as SVGAGI (reference sequence). The CDR3 loop reads CASSWESLAFF. CDR3 DNA: TGTGCCAGCAGTTGGGAGAGTTTGGCTTTCTTT.

There are many counts of this clonotype. This rearrangement joins TRBV6-5 to TRBJ2-1; TRBD2 matches 7 bases. Germline CDR1 MNHEY, CDR2 SVGAGI. CDR3 length equals 15 residues. The V and J ends lost 6 bases and 10 bases, in that order; junction bases with no gene match: 15. CDR3 nucleotide sequence: TGTGCCAGCAGCGGCCGGGACCGGCGGGGGACGGAGCAGTTCTTC. Its protein is CASSGRDRRGTEQFF.

Turning to this clonotype: One end of the junction fails to match germline, which may point to a read error. The genes are TRBV12-5 and TRBJ2-6; D may be TRBD1 or TRBD2 (5 bases each). CDR3 size: 20 residues. The germline V gene has CDR1 LGHNT and CDR2 FRNRAP. The CDR3 loop reads CASGLVLGRHGASGSNVLTF. DNA of the CDR3: TGTGCTAGTGGTTTGGTACTGGGGCGACACGGGGCCTCTGGGTCCAACGTCCTGACTTTC.

V and J are TRBV7-8 and TRBJ2-1; no reliable D call. The CDR3 runs to 14 residues. Trimming shortened V by 0 bases and J by 6 bases, and 9 bases separated the two germline ends. CDR1 is SGHVS, CDR2 FQNEAQ, per germline. The CDR3 loop reads CASSLAPPINEQFF. DNA of the CDR3: TGTGCCAGCAGCTTAGCGCCGCCAATCAATGAGCAGTTCTTC.

This clonotype appeared a few times. The V call is TRBV29-1, the J call TRBJ2-6; D gene uncertain. Germline V gene lookup returns CDR1 SQVTM and CDR2 ANQGSEA. Trimming took 4 bases from V and 0 from J, leaving 10 bases between them. CDR3 length: 15 amino acids. The CDR3 DNA is TGCAGCGTTGGTAAGGATAGCTCTGGGGCCAACGTCCTGACTTTC. Its protein product is CSVGKDSSGANVLTF. Using reference TRBV29-1 and TRBJ2-6 for the parts outside the CDR3, the full variable domain is SAVISQKPSRDICQRGTSLTIQCQVDSQVTMMFWYRQQPGQSLTLIATANQGSEATYESGFVIDKFPISRPNLTFSTLTVSNMSPEDSSIYLCSVGKDSSGANVLTFGAGSRLTVL.